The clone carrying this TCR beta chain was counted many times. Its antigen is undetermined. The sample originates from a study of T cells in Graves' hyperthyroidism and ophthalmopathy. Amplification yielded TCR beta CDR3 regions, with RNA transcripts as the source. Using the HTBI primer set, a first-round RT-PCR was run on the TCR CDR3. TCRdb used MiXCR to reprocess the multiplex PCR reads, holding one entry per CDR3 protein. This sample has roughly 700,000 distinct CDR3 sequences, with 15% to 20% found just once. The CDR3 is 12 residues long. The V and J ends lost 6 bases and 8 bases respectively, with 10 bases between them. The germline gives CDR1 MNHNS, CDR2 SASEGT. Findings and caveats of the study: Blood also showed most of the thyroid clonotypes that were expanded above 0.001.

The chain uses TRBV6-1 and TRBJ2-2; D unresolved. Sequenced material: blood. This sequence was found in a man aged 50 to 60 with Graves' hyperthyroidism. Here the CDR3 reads CASSRHRGELFF. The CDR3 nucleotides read TGTGCCAGCAGCCGTCATCGAGGGGAGCTGTTTTTT.